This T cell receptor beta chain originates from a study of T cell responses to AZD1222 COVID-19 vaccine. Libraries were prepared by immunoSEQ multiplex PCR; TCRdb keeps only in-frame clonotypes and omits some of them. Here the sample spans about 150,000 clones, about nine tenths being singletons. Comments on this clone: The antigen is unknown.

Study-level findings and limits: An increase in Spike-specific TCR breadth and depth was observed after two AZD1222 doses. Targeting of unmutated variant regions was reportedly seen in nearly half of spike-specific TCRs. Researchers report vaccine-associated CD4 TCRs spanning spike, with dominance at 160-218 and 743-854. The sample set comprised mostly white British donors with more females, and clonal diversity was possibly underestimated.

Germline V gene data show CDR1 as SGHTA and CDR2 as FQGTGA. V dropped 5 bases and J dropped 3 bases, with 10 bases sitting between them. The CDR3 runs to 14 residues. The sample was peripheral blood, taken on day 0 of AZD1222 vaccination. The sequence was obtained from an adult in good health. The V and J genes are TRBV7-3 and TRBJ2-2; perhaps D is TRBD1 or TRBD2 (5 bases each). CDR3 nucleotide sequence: TGTGCCAGCAGCACCGGGACGGACACCGGGGAGCTGTTTTTT. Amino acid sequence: CASSTGTDTGELFF.